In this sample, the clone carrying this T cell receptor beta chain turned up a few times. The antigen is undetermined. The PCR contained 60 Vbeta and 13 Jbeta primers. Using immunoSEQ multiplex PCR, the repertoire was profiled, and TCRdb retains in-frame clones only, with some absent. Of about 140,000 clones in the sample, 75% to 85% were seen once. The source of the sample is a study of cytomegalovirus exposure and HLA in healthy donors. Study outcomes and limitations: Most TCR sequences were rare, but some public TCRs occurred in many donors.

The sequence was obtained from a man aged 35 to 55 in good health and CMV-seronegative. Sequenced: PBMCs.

The CDR3 loop is CSVDKNRDREAEAFF. As DNA, the CDR3 is TGCAGCGTTGATAAAAACCGGGACAGGGAAGCTGAAGCTTTCTTT. The chain joins TRBV29-1 to TRBJ1-1; TRBD1 matches at 9 bases. There are 15 residues in the CDR3. Looked up from germline, CDR1 is SQVTM and CDR2 is ANQGSEA. V was pared by 3 bases and J by 6 bases, with 11 bases of the junction left unmatched. The full variable domain, its missing parts supplied by reference TRBV29-1 and TRBJ1-1, is SAVISQKPSRDICQRGTSLTIQCQVDSQVTMMFWYRQQPGQSLTLIATANQGSEATYESGFVIDKFPISRPNLTFSTLTVSNMSPEDSSIYLCSVDKNRDREAEAFFGQGTRLTVV.